The clone carrying this T cell receptor (beta chain) was seen a few times. This sequence may be a read error, since a much larger clone differs from it by one base. This sample was taken from a study of tumor and adjacent non-tumor tissue in lung cancer. TCRbeta libraries were built with three rounds of nested PCR, modified from ARM-PCR. TCRdb reprocessed the multiplex PCR reads with MiXCR, giving one entry per CDR3 protein. This sample has more than 85,000 distinct CDR3 sequences, with around three fifths found just once. RNA was extracted from bulk tissue without any cell sorting. More than 3 cm separated this lung sample from the edge of the tumor. Input material: distant non-tumor lung tissue. The clonotype was recovered from a man aged 25-45 years with non-small cell lung cancer.

The CDR3 DNA sequence: TGTGCCAGCAGTTACACTAGAGAGGGAGATTCACCCCTCCACTTT. Protein sequence: CASSYTREGDSPLHF. The chain uses TRBV6-5 and TRBJ1-6; D ambiguous. Between the trimmed V and J ends, which lost 2 bases and 8 bases, there was a span of 13 bases. The CDR3 is 15 residues long. Germline CDR1 and CDR2: MNHEY and SVGAGI.